Below are 21 T cell receptor beta chains sequenced from a single sample in a study of shared clonotypes between healthy human individuals. The data were produced by immunoSEQ multiplex PCR, yet TCRdb's version contains in-frame clones alone and is incomplete. The sample has approximately 1.5 million clones; approximately 98.5% are singletons. Input material: naive CD4+ T cells sorted from blood. Subset defined: CD45RA+ positively selected. The source of these receptors is a man aged 25 to 40 in good health.

The rearrangement links TRBV7-6 to TRBJ2-5, with D possibly matching TRBD1 (6 bases). The germline V gene encodes CDR1 SGHVS and CDR2 FNYEAQ. The CDR3 covers 16 residues. V was shortened by 5 bases and J by 2 bases, with 18 bases between the two germline ends. The CDR3 nucleotides read TGTGCCAGCAGCATAAACACCGGGACATCACAAGAGACCCAGTACTTC. Protein sequence: CASSINTGTSQETQYF.

DNA of the CDR3: TGTGCCAGCAGGAGGGACGTCGACAGCTCCTACGAGCAGTACTTC. Translation gives CASRRDVDSSYEQYF. The V call is TRBV6-1, the J call TRBJ2-7; D may correspond to TRBD1 or TRBD2 (5 bases each). Germline V gene sequence: CDR1 MNHNS, CDR2 SASEGT. The CDR3 consists of 15 residues. Trimming took off 6 bases at V and 0 bases at J, with 15 bases between the two ends.

The J gene is TRBJ2-1, the V gene TRBV27; a weak D match, TRBD2 (5 bases). V was trimmed by 3 bases and J by 3 bases, leaving 12 bases between them. Looked up from germline, CDR1 is MNHEY and CDR2 is SMNVEV (reference sequence). This CDR3 spans 15 amino acids. This chain's CDR3 is CASSLGSWVYNEQFF. The CDR3 coding sequence is TGTGCCAGCAGTTTGGGGAGTTGGGTCTACAATGAGCAGTTCTTC.

The V and J genes are TRBV19 and TRBJ2-2; 11 bases line up with TRBD2. The CDR3 consists of 17 residues. Per germline, CDR1 LNHDA and CDR2 SQIVND (reference sequence). J lost 4 bases, V lost 4 bases, and 8 bases had no gene match. The CDR3, as DNA: TGTGCCAGTAGTACAACTCTAGCGGGAGGTTTCACCGGGGAGCTGTTTTTT. It codes for CASSTTLAGGFTGELFF.

Comment on this clone: The identical CDR3 is also encoded by other nucleotide sequences in the sample. The chain has TRBV9 and TRBJ2-7; the D gene is possibly TRBD1 (6 bases). Germline V gene lookup returns CDR1 SGDLS and CDR2 YYNGEE. With 0 bases removed from V and 3 bases from J, the gap between germline ends came to 10 bases. This CDR3 region has 14 residues. The CDR3 is CASSVGQGFYEQYF. CDR3 DNA: TGTGCCAGCAGCGTAGGTCAGGGGTTCTACGAGCAGTACTTC. The full variable domain, in which reference TRBV9 and TRBJ2-7 provide the parts outside the CDR3, is DSGVTQTPKHLITATGQRVTLRCSPRSGDLSVYWYQQSLDQGLQFLIQYYNGEERAKGNILERFSAQQFPDLHSELNLSSLELGDSALYFCASSVGQGFYEQYFGPGTRLTVT.

The V call is TRBV27, the J call TRBJ2-7, with TRBD2 matching 11 bases. Germline V gene sequence: CDR1 MNHEY, CDR2 SMNVEV (reference sequence). The CDR3 is 14 residues long. The junction had 4 bases not matched to a gene; V was cut back by 6 bases and J by 3 bases. The CDR3 nucleotides are TGTGCCAGCAGCGGGACTAGCGGATACTACGAGCAGTACTTC. Translating it yields CASSGTSGYYEQYF.

The chain is built from TRBV30 and TRBJ1-1; D possibly corresponds to TRBD1 (5 bases). The CDR3 sequence is 12 residues long. Germline V gene lookup returns CDR1 GTSNPN and CDR2 SVGIG (reference sequence). Between the trimmed V and J ends, which lost 6 bases and 7 bases, there was a span of 15 bases. CDR3 loop: CACGFRGIEAFF. For the CDR3, the DNA is TGTGCCTGTGGCTTTAGGGGAATTGAAGCTTTCTTT.

This chain connects TRBV29-1 to TRBJ2-5; 7 bases are a match to TRBD1. The J segment lost 5 bases and the V segment lost 2 bases, leaving 5 bases of the junction unmatched. There are 13 residues in the CDR3. The germline V gene has CDR1 SQVTM and CDR2 ANQGSEA. The CDR3 loop reads CSVENRGEETQYF. CDR3 in DNA: TGCAGCGTTGAAAACAGGGGTGAGGAGACCCAGTACTTC. The full variable domain, in which reference TRBV29-1 and TRBJ2-5 provide the parts outside the CDR3, is SAVISQKPSRDICQRGTSLTIQCQVDSQVTMMFWYRQQPGQSLTLIATANQGSEATYESGFVIDKFPISRPNLTFSTLTVSNMSPEDSSIYLCSVENRGEETQYFGPGTRLLVL.

The chain carries TRBV6-1 and TRBJ1-5; tentative D call: TRBD1 (5 bases). The germline V gene encodes CDR1 MNHNS and CDR2 SASEGT. The CDR3 totals 15 residues. Trimming took off 4 bases at V and 0 bases at J, with 10 bases between the two ends. The CDR3, as DNA: TGTGCCAGCAGTGCCCAGGGTGGTAGCAATCAGCCCCAGCATTTT. Its protein product is CASSAQGGSNQPQHF.

This clone was seen only once. CDR3 loop: CASKTGGTRGLPQHF. The CDR3 DNA follows: TGTGCCAGCAAAACAGGAGGTACTAGGGGTCTGCCCCAGCATTTT. J is TRBJ1-5 and V is TRBV11-3; TRBD1 might be the D (5 bases). Germline CDR1 and CDR2: SGHNT and YENEEA. CDR3 length: 15 residues. The germline V and J ends were trimmed by 7 bases and 9 bases, with 22 bases remaining between them.

The chain combines TRBV4-3 with TRBJ1-5, with TRBD1 as a possible D gene (5 bases). The CDR3 consists of 17 residues. CDR1 LGHNA and CDR2 YSLEER come from the germline V gene. V dropped 1 base and J dropped 3 bases, with 16 bases sitting between them. In DNA, the CDR3 is TGCGCCAGCAGCCAAGCAGTGACAACAGGATCCAATCAGCCCCAGCATTTT. Translated, it gives CASSQAVTTGSNQPQHF.

The rearrangement joins TRBV14 to TRBJ1-1, with unresolved D. The germline V and J ends were trimmed by 3 bases and 1 base, with 6 bases remaining between them. CDR3 length: 13 amino acids. The germline gives CDR1 SGHDN, CDR2 FVKESK. CDR3 in amino acids: CASSHRQNTEAFF. CDR3 in DNA: TGTGCCAGCAGCCACAGACAGAACACTGAAGCTTTCTTT.

As DNA, the CDR3 is TGTGCCAGCTCACCAACAGGCCCAGTGACAGATACGCAGTATTTT. Amino acid sequence: CASSPTGPVTDTQYF. This chain uses TRBV18 with TRBJ2-3; TRBD1 might be the D (5 bases). The germline V gene has CDR1 KGHSH and CDR2 LQKENI. Deletions cut 2 bases from V and 3 bases from J, with 12 bases between. The CDR3 length is 15 residues.

This chain joins TRBV10-3 and TRBJ1-4, with 10 bases fitting TRBD1. The J segment lost 5 bases and the V segment lost 7 bases, leaving 4 bases of the junction unmatched. This CDR3 is 14 amino acids long. Per the germline V gene, CDR1 is ENHRY and CDR2 is SYGVKD. CDR3 sequence reads: CAINSDRGNEKLFF. In nucleotides, the CDR3 is TGTGCCATCAACTCGGACAGGGGGAATGAAAAACTGTTTTTT.

This sequence joins TRBV9 and TRBJ2-2, with a possible D match to TRBD2 (6 bases). CDR3 size: 16 residues. Germline CDR1 is SGDLS and CDR2 is YYNGEE. Trimming removed 0 bases at V and 3 bases at J, with 12 bases between. The CDR3 DNA is TGTGCCAGCAGCGTAGGACTAGTCCCCGACACCGGGGAGCTGTTTTTT. This translates into CASSVGLVPDTGELFF.

The gene calls are TRBV5-5 and TRBJ2-2; 9 bases line up with TRBD1. J lost 2 bases, V lost 0 bases, and 2 bases had no gene match. This CDR3 has 16 amino acids. Germline values: CDR1 SGHKS, CDR2 YYEKEE (reference sequence). The chain's CDR3 is CASSLGQGDNTGELFF. The CDR3 DNA follows: TGTGCCAGCAGCTTGGGACAGGGGGATAACACCGGGGAGCTGTTTTTT.

The chain combines TRBV2 with TRBJ1-4; D uncertain. V lost 2 bases and J lost 11, with 21 bases in between. Per the germline V gene, CDR1 is SNHLY and CDR2 is FYNNEI. The CDR3 covers 16 residues. DNA of the CDR3: TGTGCCAGCAGTGAACACACGAGGGCCAAAACCGGCAAACTGTTTTTT. Translating it yields CASSEHTRAKTGKLFF. Together with reference TRBV2 and TRBJ1-4, the CDR3 gives the full variable domain: EPEVTQTPSHQVTQMGQEVILRCVPISNHLYFYWYRQILGQKVEFLVSFYNNEISEKSEIFDDQFSVERPDGSNFTLKIRSTKLEDSAMYFCASSEHTRAKTGKLFFGSGTQLSVL.

The chain links TRBV5-4 to TRBJ2-3; no reliable D call. The V gene lost 4 bases and the J gene lost 0 bases, with 12 bases spanning the gap. The CDR3 is 15 amino acids. In germline, CDR1 is SGHNT, CDR2 YYREEE (reference sequence). The CDR3, as DNA: TGTGCCAGCAGCCCCGCCAGGAAGAGCACAGATACGCAGTATTTT. It specifies CASSPARKSTDTQYF.

This clone was detected only once. This chain uses TRBV28 with TRBJ1-1, with a possible D match to TRBD1 (6 bases). V dropped 1 base and J dropped 2 bases, with 14 bases sitting between them. The CDR3 runs to 16 residues. Germline-derived CDR1 and CDR2 are MDHEN and SYDVKM. The CDR3, as DNA: TGTGCCAGCAGTTTATCGGCTGGGGGCAGCAACACTGAAGCTTTCTTT. This codes for CASSLSAGGSNTEAFF.

The gene calls are TRBV28 and TRBJ2-1; either TRBD1 or TRBD2 may supply D (5 bases each). The CDR3 spans 15 residues. Germline loops: CDR1 MDHEN, CDR2 SYDVKM. V lost 3 bases and J 8 bases, leaving 17 bases between the germline ends. The CDR3 loop is CASSLGDWSGDEQFF. CDR3 nucleotides: TGTGCCAGCAGTTTGGGGGATTGGAGCGGCGATGAGCAGTTCTTC.

V is TRBV11-2 and J is TRBJ2-3; no clear D gene. Germline CDR1 reads SGHAT; CDR2 reads FQNNGV. The CDR3 extends over 16 amino acids. V was pared by 5 bases and J by 4 bases, with 19 bases between. The chain's CDR3 is CASSVRAPKVPDTQYF. In DNA form, the CDR3 reads TGTGCCAGCAGCGTCCGGGCTCCCAAGGTGCCAGATACGCAGTATTTT.